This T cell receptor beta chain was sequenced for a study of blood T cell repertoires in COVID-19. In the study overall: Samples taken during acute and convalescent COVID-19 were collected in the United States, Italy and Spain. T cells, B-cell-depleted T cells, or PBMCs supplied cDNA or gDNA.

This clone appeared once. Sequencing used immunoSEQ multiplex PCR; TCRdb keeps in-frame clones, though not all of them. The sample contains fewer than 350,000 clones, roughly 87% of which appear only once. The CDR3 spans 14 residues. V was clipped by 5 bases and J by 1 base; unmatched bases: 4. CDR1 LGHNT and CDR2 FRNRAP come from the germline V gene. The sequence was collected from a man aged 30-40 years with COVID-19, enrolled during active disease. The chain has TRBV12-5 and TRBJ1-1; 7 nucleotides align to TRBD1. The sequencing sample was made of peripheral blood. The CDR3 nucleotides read TGTGCTAGTGGTCCAGGACAGGCGAACACTGAAGCTTTCTTT. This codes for CASGPGQANTEAFF.